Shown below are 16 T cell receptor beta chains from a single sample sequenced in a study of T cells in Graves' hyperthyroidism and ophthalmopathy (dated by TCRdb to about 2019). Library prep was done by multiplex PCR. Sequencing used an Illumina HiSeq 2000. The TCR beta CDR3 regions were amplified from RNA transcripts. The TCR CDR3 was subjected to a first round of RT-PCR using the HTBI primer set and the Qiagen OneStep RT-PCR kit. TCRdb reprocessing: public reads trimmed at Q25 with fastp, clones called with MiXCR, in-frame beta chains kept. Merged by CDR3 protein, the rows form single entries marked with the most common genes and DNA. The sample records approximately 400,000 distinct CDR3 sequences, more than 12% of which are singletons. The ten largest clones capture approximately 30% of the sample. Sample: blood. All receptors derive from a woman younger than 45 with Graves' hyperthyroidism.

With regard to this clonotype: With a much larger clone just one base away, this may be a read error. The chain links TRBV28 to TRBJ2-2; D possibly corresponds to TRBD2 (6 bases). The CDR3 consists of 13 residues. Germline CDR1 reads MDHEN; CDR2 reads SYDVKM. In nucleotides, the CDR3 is TGTGCCAGCAGGACAGTTAACACCGGGGGGCTGTTTTTT. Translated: CASRTVNTGGLFF.

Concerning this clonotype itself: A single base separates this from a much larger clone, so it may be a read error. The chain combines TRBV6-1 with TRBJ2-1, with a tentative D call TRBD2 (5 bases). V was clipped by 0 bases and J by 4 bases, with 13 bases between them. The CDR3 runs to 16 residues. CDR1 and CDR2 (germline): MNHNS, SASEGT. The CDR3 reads CASSEATAGIYNEQFF. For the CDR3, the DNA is TGTGCCAGCAGTGAAGCGACGGCGGGTATTTACAATGAGCAGTTCTTC.

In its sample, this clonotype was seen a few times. This CDR3 is CASSTDDRADQPQHF. CDR3 nucleotides: TGTGCCAGTAGTACGGACGACAGGGCGGATCAGCCCCAGCATTTT. The rearrangement joins TRBV19 to TRBJ1-5, with 7 bases matching TRBD1. This CDR3 is 15 amino acids long. V shed 4 bases, J shed 5 bases, and the junction held 8 bases outside the gene matches. Looked up from germline, CDR1 is LNHDA and CDR2 is SQIVND (reference sequence).

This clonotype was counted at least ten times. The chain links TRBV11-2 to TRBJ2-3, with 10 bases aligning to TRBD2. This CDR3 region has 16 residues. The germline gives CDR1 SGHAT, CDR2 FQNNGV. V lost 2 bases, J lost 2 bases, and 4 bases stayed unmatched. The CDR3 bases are TGTGCCAGCAGCTTACCCGGACTAGCGGACACAGATACGCAGTATTTT. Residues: CASSLPGLADTDTQYF.

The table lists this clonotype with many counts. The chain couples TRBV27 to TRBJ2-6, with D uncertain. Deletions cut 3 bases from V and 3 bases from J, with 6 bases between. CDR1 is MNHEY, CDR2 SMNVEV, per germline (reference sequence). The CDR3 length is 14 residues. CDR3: CASSLSNGANVLTF. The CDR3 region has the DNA TGTGCCAGCAGTTTGTCGAATGGGGCCAACGTCCTGACTTTC.

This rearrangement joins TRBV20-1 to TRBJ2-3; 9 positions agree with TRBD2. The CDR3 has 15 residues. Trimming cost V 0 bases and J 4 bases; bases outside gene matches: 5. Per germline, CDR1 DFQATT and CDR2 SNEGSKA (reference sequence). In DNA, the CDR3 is TGCAGTGCTAGAGAGGCTAGCGGGAAGGCAGATACGCAGTATTTT. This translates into CSAREASGKADTQYF.

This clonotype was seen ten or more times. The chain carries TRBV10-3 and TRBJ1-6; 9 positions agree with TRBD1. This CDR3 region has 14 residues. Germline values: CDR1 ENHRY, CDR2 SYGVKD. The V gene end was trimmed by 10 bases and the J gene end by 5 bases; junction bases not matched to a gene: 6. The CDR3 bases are TGTGCCACGGTCCGGGACAGGGATAATTCACCCCTCCACTTT. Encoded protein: CATVRDRDNSPLHF.

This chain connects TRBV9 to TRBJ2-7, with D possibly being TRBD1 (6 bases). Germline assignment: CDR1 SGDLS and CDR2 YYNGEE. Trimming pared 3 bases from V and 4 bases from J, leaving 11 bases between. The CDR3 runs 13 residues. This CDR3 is CASSGHREYEQYF. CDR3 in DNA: TGTGCCAGCAGCGGACACAGGGAATACGAGCAGTACTTC. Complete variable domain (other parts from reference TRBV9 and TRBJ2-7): DSGVTQTPKHLITATGQRVTLRCSPRSGDLSVYWYQQSLDQGLQFLIQYYNGEERAKGNILERFSAQQFPDLHSELNLSSLELGDSALYFCASSGHREYEQYFGPGTRLTVT.

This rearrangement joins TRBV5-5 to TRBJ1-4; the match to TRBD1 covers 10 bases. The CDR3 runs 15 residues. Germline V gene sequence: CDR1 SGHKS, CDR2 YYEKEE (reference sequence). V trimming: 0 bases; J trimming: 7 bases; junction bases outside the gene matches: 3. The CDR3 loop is CASSLEGTGVEKLFF. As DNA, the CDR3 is TGTGCCAGCAGCTTGGAGGGGACAGGGGTTGAAAAACTGTTTTTT.

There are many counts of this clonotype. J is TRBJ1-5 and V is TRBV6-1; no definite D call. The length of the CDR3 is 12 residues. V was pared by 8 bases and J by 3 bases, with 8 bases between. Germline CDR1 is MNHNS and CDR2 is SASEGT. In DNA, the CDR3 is TGTGCCAGCCGGTCGATCAATCAGCCCCAGCATTTT. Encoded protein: CASRSINQPQHF.

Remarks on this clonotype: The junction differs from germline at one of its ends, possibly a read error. The CDR3 bases are TGTGCCGGCAGCTTAGGATACGAGCAGTACTTC. Its protein is CAGSLGYEQYF. This chain uses TRBV7-9 with TRBJ2-7; D gene ambiguous. Per germline, CDR1 SEHNR and CDR2 FQNEAQ (reference sequence). The CDR3 contains 11 residues.

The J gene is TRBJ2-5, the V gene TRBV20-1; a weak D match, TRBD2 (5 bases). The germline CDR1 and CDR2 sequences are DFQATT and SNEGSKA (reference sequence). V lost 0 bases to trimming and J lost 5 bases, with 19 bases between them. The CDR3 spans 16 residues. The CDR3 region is CSARDFREEARETQYF. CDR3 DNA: TGCAGTGCTAGAGATTTTCGGGAAGAAGCTCGGGAGACCCAGTACTTC.

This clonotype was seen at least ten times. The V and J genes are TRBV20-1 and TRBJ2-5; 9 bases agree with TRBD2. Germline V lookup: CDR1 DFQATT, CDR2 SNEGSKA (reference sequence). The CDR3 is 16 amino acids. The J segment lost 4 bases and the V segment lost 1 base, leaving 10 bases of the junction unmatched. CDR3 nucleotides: TGCAGTGCTAGAGTTAGCGGGAGATATGTGGGAGAGACCCAGTACTTC. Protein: CSARVSGRYVGETQYF.

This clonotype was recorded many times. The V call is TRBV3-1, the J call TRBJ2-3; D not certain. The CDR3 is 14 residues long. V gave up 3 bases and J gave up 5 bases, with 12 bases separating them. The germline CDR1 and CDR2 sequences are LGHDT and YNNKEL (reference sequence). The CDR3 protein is CASSHRGPEDTQYF. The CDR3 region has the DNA TGTGCCAGCAGCCATCGCGGCCCCGAAGATACGCAGTATTTT.

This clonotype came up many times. CDR3 loop: CASSIQETQYF. CDR3 in DNA: TGTGCCAGCAGCATTCAAGAGACCCAGTACTTC. The chain employs TRBV12-3 or TRBV12-4 and TRBJ2-5; D is undetermined. The CDR3 sequence is 11 residues long. V was cut by 6 bases and J by 2 bases, with 4 bases left in between.

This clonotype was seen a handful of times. The CDR3, as DNA: TGTGCCAGCAAAGGGGCCTCTGGAAACACCATATATTTT. Residues: CASKGASGNTIYF. The rearrangement uses TRBV6-1 and TRBJ1-3, with a tentative D call TRBD1 (5 bases). V lost 7 bases, J lost 0 bases, and 7 bases lay in between. Germline CDR1 and CDR2: MNHNS and SASEGT. This CDR3 is 13 amino acids long.